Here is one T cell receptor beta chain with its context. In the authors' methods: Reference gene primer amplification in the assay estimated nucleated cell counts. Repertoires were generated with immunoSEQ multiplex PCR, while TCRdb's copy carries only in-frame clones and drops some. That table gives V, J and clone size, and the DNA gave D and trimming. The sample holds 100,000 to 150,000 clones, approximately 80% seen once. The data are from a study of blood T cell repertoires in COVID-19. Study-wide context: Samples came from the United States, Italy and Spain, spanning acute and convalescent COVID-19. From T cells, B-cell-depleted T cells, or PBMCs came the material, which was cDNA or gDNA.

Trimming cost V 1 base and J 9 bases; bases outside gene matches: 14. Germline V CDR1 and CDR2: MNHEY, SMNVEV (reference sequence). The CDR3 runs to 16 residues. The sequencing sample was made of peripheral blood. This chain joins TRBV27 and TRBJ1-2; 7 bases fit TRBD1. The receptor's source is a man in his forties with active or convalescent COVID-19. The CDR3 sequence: CASSLLQGTSLIRYTF. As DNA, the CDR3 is TGTGCCAGCAGTTTATTACAGGGGACCTCTCTAATCCGCTACACCTTC.